This TCR beta chain originates from a study of memory CD4+ T cells and cytomegalovirus serostatus. Single viable CD3+CD4+CD8-CD45RO+ cells were sorted as the memory CD4+ T cells. Repertoires were generated with immunoSEQ multiplex PCR, while TCRdb's copy carries only in-frame clones and drops some. The data contain under 70,000 clones, roughly 81% of them seen just once; the ten biggest clones take up 0.8% to 1.2%. A word on this clone: Its antigen remains unidentified.

General study points: Of roughly 180 reported CMV TCRbeta sequences, under 70 were found in memory CD4+ repertoires.

The CDR3 runs to 17 residues. CDR1 and CDR2 (germline): SGDLS, YYNGEE. With 0 bases clipped from V and 4 bases from J, the junction kept 6 bases outside the gene matches. The sequenced material came from memory CD4+ T cells from blood. The receptor's source is an adult in good health and CMV-seronegative. The J gene is TRBJ2-1, the V gene TRBV9, with 11 bases matching TRBD1. The CDR3 nucleotides read TGTGCCAGCAGCGTAGATTTGGGGACAGGGGGTTACAATGAGCAGTTCTTC. It is translated as CASSVDLGTGGYNEQFF.